This T cell receptor (beta chain) came from a study of cytomegalovirus exposure and HLA in healthy donors. Across the whole study: Earlier, 150 million to 200 million T cells were analyzed, and 95 million to 140 million unique TCR beta sequences were found among them.

It was with 60 Vbeta and 13 Jbeta primers that the PCR ran. Authors' data handling: In a later analysis, of 70 million to 85 million unique beta chains, roughly 9.9 million appeared in at least two donors. Assay: immunoSEQ multiplex PCR; the TCRdb copy retains only in-frame clones and omits some. V and J calls and clone size are as listed in that table; D and trimming were resolved from the DNA. The table records tens of thousands of clones, just over 75% of them present only once. The V end lost 2 bases, the J end lost 0 bases, and 10 bases lay between the germline ends. CDR1 is KGHSH and CDR2 is LQKENI in the germline V gene. The length of the CDR3 is 15 residues.

The sequencing sample was made of PBMCs. The V and J genes are TRBV18 and TRBJ1-1; D gene ambiguous. This receptor was obtained from a man aged 50 to 59 in good health and CMV-seropositive. CDR3 sequence (DNA): TGTGCCAGCTCACCAGGTTCCCAGATGAACACTGAAGCTTTCTTT. This encodes CASSPGSQMNTEAFF. Variable domain in full (rest from reference TRBV18 and TRBJ1-1): NAGVMQNPRHLVRRRGQEARLRCSPMKGHSHVYWYRQLPEEGLKFMVYLQKENIIDESGMPKERFSAEFPKEGPSILRIQQVVRGDSAAYFCASSPGSQMNTEAFFGQGTRLTVV.